The 26 T cell receptor beta chains presented below share a single source sample, sequenced in a study of brain metastases from non-small cell lung cancer. The table came from immunoSEQ multiplex PCR; TCRdb's copy has only in-frame clones and leaves some out. The sample holds around 3,500 clones, around 79% seen once. Source material: primary lung tumor tissue. Every receptor here comes from a donor at least 40 years old with non-small cell lung cancer.

The chain joins TRBV10-2 to TRBJ2-3, with TRBD2 identical over 16 bases. In germline, CDR1 is WSHSY, CDR2 SAAADI. J gave up 3 bases and V 9 bases, and 15 bases lay outside the gene matches. This CDR3 contains 19 residues. The CDR3 nucleotides are TGCGCCAGTTCTCCGGGACTAGCGGGGGGGAGTCGAAAAACAGATACGCAGTATTTT. It yields the protein CASSPGLAGGSRKTDTQYF.

The rearrangement joins TRBV6-5 to TRBJ2-6, with D unresolved. This CDR3 is built from 14 residues. The germline gives CDR1 MNHEY, CDR2 SVGAGI. Trimming left V 4 bases short and J 2 bases short, with 6 bases between. The CDR3 DNA reads as TGTGCCAGCAGTTGGAAAACTGGGGCCAACGTCCTGACTTTC. It specifies CASSWKTGANVLTF.

This clone was counted a few times. The J gene is TRBJ2-1, the V gene TRBV5-1, with D possibly matching TRBD1 (6 bases). The CDR3 consists of 16 residues. V was trimmed by 0 bases and J by 5 bases, leaving 15 bases between them. In germline, CDR1 is SGHRS, CDR2 YFSETQ. As DNA, the CDR3 is TGCGCCAGCAGCTTGGACACAGGGTCATTCCACAATGAGCAGTTCTTC. Translated, it gives CASSLDTGSFHNEQFF.

This chain links TRBV7-9 with TRBJ2-7; D may correspond to TRBD1 or TRBD2 (5 bases each). The length of the CDR3 is 13 residues. The germline CDR1 and CDR2 sequences are SEHNR and FQNEAQ (reference sequence). Trimming left V 0 bases short and J 3 bases short, with 6 bases between. CDR3 nucleotide sequence: TGTGCCAGCAGCTTAGCGGGGGACTACGAGCAGTACTTC. Its translation: CASSLAGDYEQYF. Combining the CDR3 with reference TRBV7-9 and TRBJ2-7 gives the whole variable domain DTGVSQNPRHKITKRGQNVTFRCDPISEHNRLYWYRQTLGQGPEFLTYFQNEAQLEKSRLLSDRFSAERPKGSFSTLEIQRTEQGDSAMYLCASSLAGDYEQYFGPGTRLTVT.

Comment on this clone: A junction boundary mismatches the germline segment, possibly from a read error. The rearrangement joins TRBV5-1 to TRBJ2-1; 8 bases align to TRBD1. This CDR3 region has 15 residues. Germline loops: CDR1 SGHRS, CDR2 YFSETQ. This CDR3 is CTSRRGQEAVNEQFF. The CDR3 DNA reads TGCACCAGCAGAAGGGGACAGGAGGCTGTCAATGAGCAGTTCTTC.

V and J are TRBV18 and TRBJ1-1; 11 bases fit TRBD1. With V trimmed by 3 bases and J by 1 base, 1 base remained unmatched. Germline V lookup: CDR1 KGHSH, CDR2 LQKENI. This CDR3 is built from 15 residues. CDR3 loop: CASSPGTGGNTEAFF. The CDR3 nucleotides read TGTGCCAGCTCACCCGGGACAGGGGGGAACACTGAAGCTTTCTTT.

This clone was found once. This chain joins TRBV6-6 and TRBJ2-7; D may be TRBD1 (6 bases). The germline V and J ends were trimmed by 8 bases and 6 bases, with 20 bases remaining between them. The CDR3 has 14 residues. The V gene's germline CDR1 is MNHNY and CDR2 SVGAGI (reference sequence). The CDR3 DNA reads TGTGCCAGCCTTTGGGGGCCGGGTGAGTTCGAGCAGTACTTC. Translation gives CASLWGPGEFEQYF.

This clone was counted once. V usage is TRBV20-1 and J usage is TRBJ2-7; D may be TRBD1 (6 bases). Germline CDR1 DFQATT, CDR2 SNEGSKA (reference sequence). This CDR3 region has 11 residues. V was cut by 2 bases and J by 10 bases, with 12 bases left in between. DNA of the CDR3: TGCAGTGCTAGACCCGACAGGCTTCAGTACTTC. As protein: CSARPDRLQYF.

The chain carries TRBV10-3 and TRBJ1-1; D is uncertain. From germline, CDR1 is ENHRY and CDR2 SYGVKD. V dropped 7 bases and J dropped 4 bases, with 16 bases sitting between them. CDR3 size: 14 residues. The CDR3 region is CAITKESPFTEAFF. The CDR3 DNA sequence: TGTGCCATCACCAAAGAATCGCCATTCACTGAAGCTTTCTTT.

This sequence joins TRBV21-1 and TRBJ1-1; TRBD1 is taken as the D call from the table, unchecked against the DNA. TRBV21-1 counts as a pseudogene. CDR3 size: 12 residues. CDR3 nucleotide sequence: TGTGCCAGCAGTTGTAAGGGGGCTGAAGCTTTCTTT. Translated: CASSCKGAEAFF.

This clone was observed a few times. The chain joins TRBV4-1 to TRBJ2-7; 11 nucleotides align to TRBD2. The V segment lost 4 bases and the J segment 4 bases; nucleotides outside the gene matches: 9. Germline CDR1 reads MGHRA; CDR2 reads YSYEKL. The CDR3 has 16 residues. The CDR3 region has the DNA TGCGCCAGCAGCCCCACCGGGACTAGCGGTAGGTACGAGCAGTACTTC. Its protein product is CASSPTGTSGRYEQYF.

This rearrangement joins TRBV19 to TRBJ1-5, with D possibly TRBD1 on 5 matching bases. The CDR3 loop spans 15 amino acids. Germline lookup yields CDR1 LNHDA and CDR2 SQIVND (reference sequence). Trimming stripped 7 bases from V and 4 bases from J, with 17 bases between. CDR3 coding DNA: TGTGCCAGTACCAAACTCGGGGGTGGGAATCAGCCCCAGCATTTT. It codes for CASTKLGGGNQPQHF.

This clone was picked up one time. The rearrangement links TRBV4-1 to TRBJ1-1; possible D gene TRBD1, 5 bases. The CDR3 has 13 residues. The germline V gene has CDR1 MGHRA and CDR2 YSYEKL. The germline V and J ends were trimmed by 6 bases and 0 bases, with 8 bases remaining between them. The CDR3 region has the DNA TGCGCCAGCAGGACAGATTTGAACACTGAAGCTTTCTTT. The encoded protein is CASRTDLNTEAFF.

The chain uses TRBV29-1 and TRBJ2-1, with D unclear. There are 15 residues in the CDR3. CDR1 SQVTM and CDR2 ANQGSEA come from the germline V gene. Trimming took 3 bases from V and 4 from J, leaving 16 bases between them. The CDR3 bases are TGCAGCGTTGAGAGGTCGATAGGGAAATACAATGAGCAGTTCTTC. Its protein is CSVERSIGKYNEQFF.

V and J are TRBV4-1 and TRBJ2-1; 10 positions agree with TRBD2. The CDR3 runs 19 residues. Germline V gene lookup returns CDR1 MGHRA and CDR2 YSYEKL. V lost 4 bases to trimming and J lost 0 bases; unmatched junction nucleotides: 12. The CDR3 nucleotides are TGCGCCAGCAGCCGGTATGGACTAGCGGAAGCTCGCTCCTACAATGAGCAGTTCTTC. Translating gives CASSRYGLAEARSYNEQFF.

V is TRBV14 and J is TRBJ2-7; a weak D match, TRBD2 (6 bases). The CDR3 extends over 11 amino acids. The ends were cut back, 4 bases at V and 6 bases at J, with 7 bases in the middle. Germline CDR1 is SGHDN and CDR2 is FVKESK. DNA for the CDR3: TGTGCCAGCAGCCCCGGGGGCGAGCAGTACTTC. Its protein is CASSPGGEQYF. The complete variable domain, with remaining parts taken from reference TRBV14 and TRBJ2-7, reads EAGVTQFPSHSVIEKGQTVTLRCDPISGHDNLYWYRRVMGKEIKFLLHFVKESKQDESGMPNNRFLAERTGGTYSTLKVQPAELEDSGVYFCASSPGGEQYFGPGTRLTVT.

This clone was detected only a few times. J is TRBJ2-2 and V is TRBV9; no definite D call. The CDR3 runs to 11 residues. Germline assignment: CDR1 SGDLS and CDR2 YYNGEE. The V gene lost 4 bases and the J gene lost 9 bases, with 7 bases spanning the gap. CDR3 amino acids: CASSPSRELFF. As DNA, the CDR3 is TGTGCCAGCAGCCCCTCCCGGGAGCTGTTTTTT.

The chain employs TRBV5-6 and TRBJ2-3; D is undetermined. The germline V and J ends were trimmed by 0 bases and 6 bases, with 8 bases remaining between them. In germline, CDR1 is SGHDT, CDR2 YYEEEE. This CDR3 spans 13 amino acids. The CDR3 spells CASSLVGGDTQYF. Here the CDR3 DNA reads TGTGCCAGCAGCTTGGTCGGTGGGGATACGCAGTATTTT.

The chain has TRBV5-1 and TRBJ2-7, with 9 bases identical to TRBD1. Trimming cost V 3 bases and J 0 bases; bases outside gene matches: 4. The CDR3 is made up of 15 amino acids. Germline-derived CDR1 and CDR2 are SGHRS and YFSETQ. The CDR3 DNA is TGCGCCAGCAGCTGGACAGGGGTCGGCTCCTACGAGCAGTACTTC. Translation: CASSWTGVGSYEQYF. Supplemented by reference TRBV5-1 and TRBJ2-7, the full variable domain reads KAGVTQTPRYLIKTRGQQVTLSCSPISGHRSVSWYQQTPGQGLQFLFEYFSETQRNKGNFPGRFSGRQFSNSRSEMNVSTLELGDSALYLCASSWTGVGSYEQYFGPGTRLTVT.

The gene calls are TRBV9 and TRBJ2-5; D possibly corresponds to TRBD1 (6 bases). Germline CDR1 reads SGDLS; CDR2 reads YYNGEE. The germline V and J ends were trimmed by 0 bases and 4 bases, with 13 bases remaining between them. The length of the CDR3 is 15 residues. CDR3 sequence: CASSVGTGLLETQYF. In nucleotides, the CDR3 is TGTGCCAGCAGCGTAGGTACAGGGTTGTTAGAGACCCAGTACTTC.

The sample holds one count of this clone. The rearrangement uses TRBV7-9 and TRBJ2-7; 8 bases align to TRBD1. V was clipped by 4 bases and J by 2 bases; unmatched bases: 7. Germline CDR1 and CDR2: SEHNR and FQNEAQ (reference sequence). The CDR3 contains 15 residues. The CDR3 region has the DNA TGTGCCAGCAGCTCCTGGGACAGGACAACCTACGAGCAGTACTTC. Amino acids: CASSSWDRTTYEQYF.

The V call is TRBV20-1, the J call TRBJ1-6; unclear D gene. V shed 4 bases and J shed 7 bases, with 20 bases lying between them. The germline V gene has CDR1 DFQATT and CDR2 SNEGSKA (reference sequence). CDR3 length: 16 residues. CDR3 amino acids: CSAIDPQAGGNSPLHF. For the CDR3, the DNA is TGCAGTGCTATTGACCCTCAGGCGGGCGGGAATTCACCCCTCCACTTT.

V and J are TRBV29-1 and TRBJ1-3; D gene ambiguous. V was cut by 5 bases and J by 0 bases, with 14 bases left in between. The CDR3 runs to 15 residues. CDR1 SQVTM and CDR2 ANQGSEA come from the germline V gene. The CDR3 here is CSVLDPRRSGNTIYF. The CDR3 nucleotides are TGCAGCGTTTTGGACCCAAGACGCTCTGGAAACACCATATATTTT.

Remarks on this clone: Being one base from a much bigger clone, this may be a read error. V usage is TRBV2 and J usage is TRBJ1-2; possible D gene TRBD1, 5 bases. This CDR3 spans 13 amino acids. Germline CDR1 SNHLY, CDR2 FYNNEI. The chain's CDR3 is CASNEGASWGYTF. The CDR3 DNA sequence: TGTGCCAGCAATGAAGGGGCCTCGTGGGGCTACACCTTC. The variable domain in full, with the rest retrieved from reference TRBV2 and TRBJ1-2, is EPEVTQTPSHQVTQMGQEVILRCVPISNHLYFYWYRQILGQKVEFLVSFYNNEISEKSEIFDDQFSVERPDGSNFTLKIRSTKLEDSAMYFCASNEGASWGYTFGSGTRLTVV.

The table lists this clone with a few counts. V usage is TRBV7-9 and J usage is TRBJ2-5, with TRBD2 as a possible D gene (5 bases). The germline CDR1 and CDR2 sequences are SEHNR and FQNEAQ (reference sequence). This CDR3 is 15 amino acids long. V shed 5 bases and J shed 4 bases, with 17 bases lying between them. CDR3 amino acids: CASSPYLGERETQYF. CDR3 DNA: TGTGCCAGCAGCCCGTATCTCGGGGAGCGAGAGACCCAGTACTTC.

In this sample, this clone turned up once. The rearrangement links TRBV7-9 to TRBJ2-3; D ambiguous. CDR1 and CDR2 (germline): SEHNR, FQNEAQ (reference sequence). Trimming shortened V by 5 bases and J by 2 bases, and 5 bases separated the two germline ends. The CDR3 has 12 amino acids. The CDR3 nucleotides are TGTGCCAGCAGCCCGTACACAGATACGCAGTATTTT. Protein sequence: CASSPYTDTQYF. Variable domain in full (rest from reference TRBV7-9 and TRBJ2-3): DTGVSQNPRHKITKRGQNVTFRCDPISEHNRLYWYRQTLGQGPEFLTYFQNEAQLEKSRLLSDRFSAERPKGSFSTLEIQRTEQGDSAMYLCASSPYTDTQYFGPGTRLTVL.